Listed below are T cell receptor beta chains from one sample, sequenced in a study of identical twins. Via MiXCR, TCRdb re-called the 5' RACE reads, giving one row per CDR3 protein. This table holds about 720,000 distinct CDR3 sequences, 18% found once. The same data also contributed to another study, on T cells expressing NK-cell markers.

Sequencing used PBMCs. The receptor set was obtained from a woman under 30 in good health. The CDR3 runs from the conserved cysteine through the conserved F or W. Fields, in order: D gene, J gene, clone size, V gene, CDR3 protein, CDR3 DNA. The D gene is left open where the match is weak. Size tells how often a clone was seen (once, few, many) or the class of an expanded clone, and some rows leave it out.

- TRBJ2-4 many TRBV6-1 CASRRADTWGIQYF TGTGCCAGCAGAAGGGCGGATACGTGGGGCATTCAGTACTTC
- TRBJ1-6 many TRBV30 CAWSVLGNSPLHF TGTGCCTGGAGTGTACTCGGGAATTCACCCCTCCACTTT
- TRBJ1-3 few TRBV20-1 CSAVSGVRGNTIYF TGCAGTGCTGTTTCGGGCGTGAGGGGAAACACCATATATTTT
- TRBJ2-4 - TRBV29-1 CSVGAGLENIQYF TGCAGCGTTGGGGCGGGACTCGAAAACATTCAGTACTTC
- TRBJ1-3 - TRBV3-1 CASSPSGDSGNTIYF TGTGCCAGCAGCCCTTCAGGGGACTCTGGAAACACCATATATTTT
- TRBJ1-2 - TRBV12-3/TRBV12-4 CASTPTSDGRYGYTF TGTGCCAGCACCCCAACATCCGACGGACGCTATGGCTACACCTTC
TRBD1 TRBJ2-3 - TRBV5-6 CASSAARDSVSGDTQYF TGTGCCAGCAGCGCGGCTAGGGACAGCGTTTCGGGGGATACGCAGTATTTT
TRBD1 TRBJ1-5 few TRBV5-1 CASSSGTAGQPQHF TGCGCCAGCAGCTCGGGGACAGCAGGGCAGCCCCAGCATTTT
- TRBJ2-5 many TRBV29-1 CSVEKTGETQYF TGCAGCGTTGAGAAGACGGGAGAGACCCAGTACTTC
TRBD2 TRBJ2-7 - TRBV7-2 CASSLEAGEHYEQYF TGTGCCAGCAGCTTAGAGGCGGGAGAGCACTACGAGCAGTACTTC
- TRBJ1-1 few TRBV12-3/TRBV12-4 CADRGANTEAFF TGTGCCGACAGAGGTGCTAACACTGAAGCTTTCTTT
TRBD2 TRBJ2-3 few TRBV20-1 CSAPPSGRVGTDTQYF TGCAGTGCTCCTCCTAGCGGAAGGGTCGGCACAGATACGCAGTATTTT
- TRBJ2-1 - TRBV5-5 CASSGLRDSEQFF TGTGCCAGCAGCGGACTGCGCGACAGCGAGCAGTTCTTC
- TRBJ2-5 few TRBV5-1 CASSLAPNLQETQYF TGCGCCAGCAGCTTGGCGCCGAACTTGCAAGAGACCCAGTACTTC
TRBD2 TRBJ2-7 - TRBV12-5 CASGLVLTSGNYEQYF TGTGCTAGTGGTTTGGTACTTACTAGCGGAAACTACGAGCAGTACTTC
- TRBJ2-5 - TRBV20-1 CSARKTGLTVWTQYF TGCAGTGCTAGAAAAACCGGGCTAACGGTCTGGACCCAGTACTTC
- TRBJ2-7 few TRBV5-1 CASSVGGREIYEQYF TGCGCCAGCAGTGTGGGGGGCAGGGAAATCTACGAGCAGTACTTC
- TRBJ1-1 many TRBV12-3/TRBV12-4 CASSRQLNTEAFF TGTGCCAGCAGTCGACAGCTGAACACTGAAGCTTTCTTT
- TRBJ1-6 few TRBV10-3 CAISNWDSPLHF TGTGCCATCAGTAACTGGGATTCACCCCTCCACTTT
- TRBJ2-2 few TRBV15 CATSSLGSGELFF TGTGCCACCAGCAGTCTAGGGTCCGGGGAGCTGTTTTTT
- TRBJ2-7 few TRBV29-1 CSVAGPGTYEQYF TGCAGCGTTGCGGGACCGGGGACCTACGAGCAGTACTTC
- TRBJ2-1 once TRBV20-1 CSAKGGPLQFF TGCAGTGCTAAGGGCGGGCCCCTCCAGTTCTTC
TRBD2 TRBJ2-3 few TRBV15 CATSLRGGREDTQYF TGTGCCACCAGCCTTCGCGGGGGAAGAGAAGATACGCAGTATTTT
- TRBJ1-2 - TRBV12-3/TRBV12-4 CASSLPESYGYTF TGTGCCAGCAGTTTGCCCGAGTCCTATGGCTACACCTTC
- TRBJ1-2 few TRBV12-3/TRBV12-4 CASSYPSYGYTF TGTGCCAGCAGTTATCCCTCCTATGGCTACACCTTC
- TRBJ2-5 few TRBV4-1 CASSQVGRRGETQYF TGCGCCAGCAGCCAAGTCGGTCGGAGGGGAGAGACCCAGTACTTC
TRBD1 TRBJ2-7 few TRBV20-1 CSARKPGTDYEQYF TGCAGTGCTAGAAAACCTGGGACAGACTACGAGCAGTACTTC
- TRBJ1-1 few TRBV5-1 CASSDTPSSSEAFF TGCGCCAGCAGCGACACCCCTAGTTCCTCTGAAGCTTTCTTT
TRBD2 TRBJ2-7 - TRBV12-3/TRBV12-4 CASSLGAGGLEQYF TGTGCCAGCAGTTTAGGAGCGGGGGGGCTCGAGCAGTACTTC
TRBD1 TRBJ2-2 many TRBV25-1 CATGQENTGELFF TGTGCCACCGGACAGGAGAACACCGGGGAGCTGTTTTTT
TRBD2 TRBJ2-1 - TRBV7-8 CASSLVGSGGKNEQFF TGTGCCAGCAGCTTAGTGGGTAGCGGGGGCAAGAATGAGCAGTTCTTC
TRBD1 TRBJ2-7 - TRBV9 CASSPGDRDGGEQYF TGTGCCAGCAGCCCCGGTGACAGGGATGGTGGCGAGCAGTACTTC
TRBD1 TRBJ2-7 - TRBV5-1 CASSFTGGDYEQYF TGCGCCAGCAGCTTCACAGGGGGTGATTACGAGCAGTACTTC
- TRBJ1-2 few TRBV20-1 CSALRHGPKGAGYTF TGCAGTGCCCTTCGCCATGGGCCTAAAGGGGCTGGCTACACCTTC
TRBD2 TRBJ2-7 many TRBV18 CASSPSTSGRNHEQYF TGTGCCAGCTCACCCTCCACTAGCGGGAGGAACCACGAGCAGTACTTC
TRBD1 TRBJ2-6 many TRBV20-1 CSARVETGGSGANVLTF TGCAGTGCTAGAGTGGAGACAGGGGGCTCTGGGGCCAACGTCCTGACTTTC
TRBD2 TRBJ2-1 - TRBV10-3 CAISGLAGGNSYNEQFF TGTGCCATCAGCGGACTAGCGGGAGGCAACTCCTACAATGAGCAGTTCTTC
- TRBJ2-1 - TRBV7-9 CASSLQAGRNLQEFF TGTGCCAGCAGCTTGCAAGCTGGGAGGAACCTTCAGGAGTTCTTC
TRBD1 TRBJ2-7 - TRBV20-1 CSARDRGELYEQYF TGCAGTGCTCGGGACAGGGGAGAACTTTACGAGCAGTACTTC
- TRBJ2-2 few TRBV6-1 CAGLTGLTGELFF TGTGCCGGTCTGACAGGACTTACCGGGGAGCTGTTTTTT
- TRBJ2-1 few TRBV6-2/TRBV6-3 CASSYELERPSYNEQFF TGTGCCAGCAGTTACGAATTGGAGCGGCCGTCCTACAATGAGCAGTTCTTC
- TRBJ2-7 - TRBV29-1 CSVEKGGQGIYEQYF TGCAGCGTTGAAAAAGGGGGACAAGGGATCTACGAGCAGTACTTC
TRBD2 TRBJ2-1 - TRBV20-1 CSATSRGGGRTNEQFF TGCAGTGCCACCTCTAGGGGCGGGGGGCGCACCAATGAGCAGTTCTTC
- TRBJ2-7 - TRBV15 CATSSRGYEQYF TGTGCCACCAGCTCCCGCGGGTACGAGCAGTACTTC
TRBD2 TRBJ2-1 many TRBV10-3 CAGGGPSKNGEQFF TGTGCCGGGGGAGGGCCGTCAAAGAACGGTGAGCAGTTCTTC
TRBD2 TRBJ2-1 few TRBV7-8 CASSLVGEREGYNEQFF TGTGCCAGCAGCCTGGTGGGGGAGCGGGAGGGTTACAATGAGCAGTTCTTC
- TRBJ2-1 few TRBV12-3/TRBV12-4 CASSYEGYGYAFF TGTGCCAGCAGTTACGAGGGGTATGGGTACGCGTTCTTC
- TRBJ1-1 few TRBV5-1 CASSPSGVGEAAEAFF TGCGCCAGCAGCCCCTCCGGTGTAGGGGAGGCAGCTGAAGCTTTCTTT
- TRBJ2-7 few TRBV12-5 CASALHEQYF TGTGCTAGTGCCCTTCACGAGCAGTACTTC
- TRBJ2-7 - TRBV20-1 CSALTGTATYEQYF TGCAGTGCTCTAACCGGGACGGCAACCTACGAGCAGTACTTC
- TRBJ2-2 few TRBV6-1 CASSMTVANTGELFF TGTGCCAGCAGTATGACAGTAGCGAACACCGGGGAGCTGTTTTTT
- TRBJ2-3 few TRBV20-1 CSARDRGVDTQYF TGCAGTGCTAGAGATCGCGGGGTAGATACGCAGTATTTT
- TRBJ2-2 few TRBV5-1 CASSEQGTGELFF TGCGCCAGCAGCGAACAGGGAACCGGGGAGCTGTTTTTT
TRBD2 TRBJ2-5 few TRBV20-1 CSGEGFEETQYF TGCAGTGGGGAGGGGTTCGAAGAGACCCAGTACTTC
- TRBJ2-1 few TRBV5-6 CASSLAPDNEQFF TGTGCCAGCAGCTTGGCCCCGGACAATGAGCAGTTCTTC
- TRBJ2-7 many TRBV5-1 CASKGGKSEQYF TGCGCCAGCAAGGGCGGGAAAAGCGAGCAGTACTTC